This T cell receptor beta chain emerged from a study of blood T cell repertoires in COVID-19. Overall study: Acute and convalescent COVID-19 specimens originated in the United States, Italy and Spain. PBMCs, B-cell-depleted T cells, or T cells were the source of the cDNA or gDNA that made up the material.

Patients at the Seattle site were enrolled during active infection and followed longitudinally. Measured with immunoSEQ multiplex PCR; TCRdb has only the in-frame clones, and not every one. The sample records 150,000 to 200,000 clones, approximately 81% being singletons. Note on this clone: Distinct nucleotide sequences in the sample also encode this CDR3.

The germline V and J ends were trimmed by 6 bases and 1 base, with 3 bases remaining between them. The germline V gene has CDR1 ENHRY and CDR2 SYGVKD. This CDR3 is 12 amino acids long. The sequence was obtained from a woman aged 65 to 85 with COVID-19, enrolled during active disease. The V gene is TRBV10-3, the J gene TRBJ2-2; D gene unclear. Material: peripheral blood. The CDR3 sequence: CAISQNTGELFF. For the CDR3, the DNA is TGTGCCATCAGCCAGAACACCGGGGAGCTGTTTTTT.